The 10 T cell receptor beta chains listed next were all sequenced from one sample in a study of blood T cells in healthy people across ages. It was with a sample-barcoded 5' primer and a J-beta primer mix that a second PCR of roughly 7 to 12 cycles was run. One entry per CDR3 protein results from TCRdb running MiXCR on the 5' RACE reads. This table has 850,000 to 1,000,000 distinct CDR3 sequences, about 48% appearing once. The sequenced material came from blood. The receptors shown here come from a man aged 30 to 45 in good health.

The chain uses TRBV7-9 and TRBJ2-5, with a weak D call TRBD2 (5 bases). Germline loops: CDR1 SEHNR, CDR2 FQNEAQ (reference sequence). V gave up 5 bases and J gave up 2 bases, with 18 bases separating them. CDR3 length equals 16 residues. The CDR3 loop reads CASSDPTRDAQETQYF. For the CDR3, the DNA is TGTGCCAGCAGCGACCCTACTAGAGATGCTCAAGAGACCCAGTACTTC.

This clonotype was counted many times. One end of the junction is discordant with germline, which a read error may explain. In DNA form, the CDR3 reads TGCGCCAGCAGCCAAGTGACAGATACGCAGTATTTT. Its protein is CASSQVTDTQYF. V usage is TRBV3-1 and J usage is TRBJ2-3; D call uncertain. The CDR3 is 12 residues long. CDR1 is LGHDT and CDR2 is YNNKEL in the germline V gene (reference sequence).

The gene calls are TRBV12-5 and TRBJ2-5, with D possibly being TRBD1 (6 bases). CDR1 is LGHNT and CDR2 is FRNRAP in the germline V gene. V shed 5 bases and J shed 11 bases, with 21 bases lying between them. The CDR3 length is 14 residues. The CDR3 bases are TGTGCTAGTGGTCTCGGACAGAAACACAATGAGCAGTACTTC. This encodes CASGLGQKHNEQYF.

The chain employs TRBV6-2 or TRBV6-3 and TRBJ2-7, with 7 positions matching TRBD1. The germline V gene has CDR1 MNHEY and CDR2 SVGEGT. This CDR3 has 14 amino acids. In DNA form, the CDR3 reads TGTGCTACCCTACAGACAGGGAGCTCCTACGAGCAGTACTTC. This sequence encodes CATLQTGSSYEQYF.

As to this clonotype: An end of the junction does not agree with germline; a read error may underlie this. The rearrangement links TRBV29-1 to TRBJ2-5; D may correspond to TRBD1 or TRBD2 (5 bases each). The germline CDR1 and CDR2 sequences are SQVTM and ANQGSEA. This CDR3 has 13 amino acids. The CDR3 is CSVGTREQGTQYF. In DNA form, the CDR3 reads TGCAGCGTTGGGACAAGGGAGCAAGGGACCCAGTACTTC.

The CDR3: CSARDRQGAGNEQFF. The DNA of the CDR3 is TGCAGTGCTAGAGATAGACAGGGGGCGGGGAATGAGCAGTTCTTC. The gene calls are TRBV20-1 and TRBJ2-1; 10 bases fit TRBD1. The V and J ends lost 0 bases and 7 bases, in that order; junction bases with no gene match: 6. The CDR3 sequence is 15 residues long. Germline loops: CDR1 DFQATT, CDR2 SNEGSKA (reference sequence).

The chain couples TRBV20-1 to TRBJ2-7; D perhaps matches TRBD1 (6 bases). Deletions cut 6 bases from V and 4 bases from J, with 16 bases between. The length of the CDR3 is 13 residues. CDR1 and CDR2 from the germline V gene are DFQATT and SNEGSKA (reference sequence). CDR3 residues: CSALRTAIYEQYF. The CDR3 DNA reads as TGCAGTGCCCTACGGACAGCCATTTACGAGCAGTACTTC.

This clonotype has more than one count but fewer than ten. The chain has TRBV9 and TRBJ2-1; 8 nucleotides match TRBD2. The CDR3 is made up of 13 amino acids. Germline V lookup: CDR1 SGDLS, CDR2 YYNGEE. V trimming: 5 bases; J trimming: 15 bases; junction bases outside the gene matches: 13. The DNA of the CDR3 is TGTGCCAGCAGTGAAGGGGGGACTAGTTTTTTGTTCTTC. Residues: CASSEGGTSFLFF. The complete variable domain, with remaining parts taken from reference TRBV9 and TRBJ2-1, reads DSGVTQTPKHLITATGQRVTLRCSPRSGDLSVYWYQQSLDQGLQFLIQYYNGEERAKGNILERFSAQQFPDLHSELNLSSLELGDSALYFCASSEGGTSFLFFGPGTRLTVL.

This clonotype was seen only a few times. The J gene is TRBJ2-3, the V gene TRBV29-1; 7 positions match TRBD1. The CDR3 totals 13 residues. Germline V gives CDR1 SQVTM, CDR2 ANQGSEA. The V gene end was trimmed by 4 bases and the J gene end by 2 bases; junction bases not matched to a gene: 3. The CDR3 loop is CSVAGQDTDTQYF. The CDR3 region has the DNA TGCAGCGTTGCCGGACAGGACACAGATACGCAGTATTTT.

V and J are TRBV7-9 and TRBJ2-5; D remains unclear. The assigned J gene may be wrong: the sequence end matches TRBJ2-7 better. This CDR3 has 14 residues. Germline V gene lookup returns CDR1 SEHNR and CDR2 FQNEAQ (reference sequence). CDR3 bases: TGTGCCAGCAGCGCATCGGAAAGTCCCTACGAGCAGTACTTC. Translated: CASSASESPYEQYF.